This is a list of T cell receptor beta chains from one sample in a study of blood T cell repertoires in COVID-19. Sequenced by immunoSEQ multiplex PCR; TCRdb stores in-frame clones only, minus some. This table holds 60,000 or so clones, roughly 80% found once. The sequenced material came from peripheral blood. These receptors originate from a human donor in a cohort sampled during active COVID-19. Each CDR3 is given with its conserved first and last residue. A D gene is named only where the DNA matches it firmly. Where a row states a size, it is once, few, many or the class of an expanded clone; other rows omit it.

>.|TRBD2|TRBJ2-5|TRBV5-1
CASSLRGLAGSNQETQYF
TGCGCCAGCAGCTTGCGGGGACTAGCGGGGAGCAACCAAGAGACCCAGTACTTC
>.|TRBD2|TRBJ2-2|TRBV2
CAIAGGNTGELFF
TGTGCCATCGCGGGGGGGAACACCGGGGAGCTGTTTTTT
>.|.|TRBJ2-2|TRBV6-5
CAGNRVRGTGELFF
TGTGCCGGAAACCGAGTGAGGGGGACCGGGGAGCTGTTTTTT
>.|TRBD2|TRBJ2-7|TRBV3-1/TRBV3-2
CASSQVGGAHEQYF
TGTGCCAGCAGCCAAGTGGGAGGGGCCCACGAGCAGTACTTC
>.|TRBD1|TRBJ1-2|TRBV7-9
CASGARGQSYGYTF
TGTGCCAGCGGGGCCCGGGGACAGTCCTATGGCTACACCTTC
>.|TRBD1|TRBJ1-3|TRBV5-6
CASSSTGWDTIYF
TGTGCCAGCAGCTCGACAGGGTGGGATACCATATATTTT
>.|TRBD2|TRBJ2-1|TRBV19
CASGGRNEQFF
TGTGCCAGTGGCGGGAGGAATGAGCAGTTCTTC
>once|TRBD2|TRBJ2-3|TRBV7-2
CASSGRTSGTDTQYF
TGTGCCAGCAGCGGCCGGACTAGCGGCACAGATACGCAGTATTTT
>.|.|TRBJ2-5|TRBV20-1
CSASTVGAQYF
TGCAGTGCTTCCACGGTAGGGGCCCAGTACTTC
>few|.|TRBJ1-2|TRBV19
CASSTVSTSYGYTF
TGTGCCAGTAGTACTGTCTCGACATCCTATGGCTACACCTTC
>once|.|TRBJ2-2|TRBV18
CASSPVRRSTGELFF
TGTGCCAGCTCACCAGTAAGGAGATCTACCGGGGAGCTGTTTTTT
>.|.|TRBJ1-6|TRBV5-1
CASSLVGRRNSSPLHF
TGCGCCAGCAGCTTGGTGGGGCGCCGCAACTCTTCACCCCTCCACTTT
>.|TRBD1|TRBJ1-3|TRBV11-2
CASRMVGTARNTIYF
TGTGCCAGCAGGATGGTTGGGACAGCACGAAACACCATATATTTT
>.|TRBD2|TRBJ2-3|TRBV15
CATSKERGGLADTQYF
TGTGCCACCAGCAAAGAGCGGGGGGGCCTGGCAGATACGCAGTATTTT
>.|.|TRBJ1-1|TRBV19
CASSTTGSEAFF
TGTGCCAGTAGTACCACAGGGTCTGAAGCTTTCTTT
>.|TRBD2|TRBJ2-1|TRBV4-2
CASSQDETSGYNEQFF
TGTGCCAGCAGCCAAGATGAGACTAGCGGTTACAATGAGCAGTTCTTC
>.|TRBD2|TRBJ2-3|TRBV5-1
CASSPSGGHTDTQYF
TGCGCCAGCAGCCCTAGCGGGGGACACACAGATACGCAGTATTTT
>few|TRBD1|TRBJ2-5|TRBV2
CASSDPGTGVKETQYF
TGTGCCAGCAGTGACCCCGGGACAGGAGTAAAAGAGACCCAGTACTTC
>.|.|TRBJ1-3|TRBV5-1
CASSLGGLGNTIYF
TGCGCCAGCAGCTTGGGTGGGCTAGGAAACACCATATATTTT
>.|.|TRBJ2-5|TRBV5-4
CASSFQGLTETQYF
TGTGCCAGCAGCTTTCAGGGTCTCACAGAGACCCAGTACTTC
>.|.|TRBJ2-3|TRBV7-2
CASSLAMMTPSTQYF
TGTGCCAGCAGCTTAGCTATGATGACTCCTAGTACGCAGTATTTT
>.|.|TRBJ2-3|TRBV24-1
CATNSGVTDTQYF
TGTGCCACCAACAGCGGAGTCACAGATACGCAGTATTTT
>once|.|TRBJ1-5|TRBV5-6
CASSAGGGQPQHF
TGTGCCAGCAGCGCGGGGGGCGGTCAGCCCCAGCATTTT
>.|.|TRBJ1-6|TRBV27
CASSQTGDNSPLHF
TGTGCCAGCAGTCAAACAGGTGATAATTCACCCCTCCACTTT
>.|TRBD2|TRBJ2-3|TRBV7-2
CASSPLAESDTQYF
TGTGCCAGCAGCCCACTAGCGGAATCAGATACGCAGTATTTT
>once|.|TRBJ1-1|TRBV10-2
CASSGGGMNTEAFF
TGCGCCAGCAGTGGGGGGGGCATGAACACTGAAGCTTTCTTT
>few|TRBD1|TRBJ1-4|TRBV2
CASSAPGQGGGEKLFF
TGTGCCAGCAGCGCACCGGGACAGGGCGGGGGTGAAAAACTGTTTTTT
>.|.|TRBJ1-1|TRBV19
CASTHGGVNTEAFF
TGTGCCAGTACCCATGGGGGGGTGAACACTGAAGCTTTCTTT
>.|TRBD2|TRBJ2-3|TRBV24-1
CATSDFSGGADTQYF
TGTGCCACCAGTGATTTTAGCGGGGGAGCAGATACGCAGTATTTT
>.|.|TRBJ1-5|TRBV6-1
CASSEGTGYGLEPQHF
TGTGCCAGCAGTGAAGGAACAGGGTACGGTCTCGAGCCCCAGCATTTT
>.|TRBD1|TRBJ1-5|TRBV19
CASSRGQGSNQPQHF
TGTGCCAGTAGTAGGGGACAGGGGAGCAATCAGCCCCAGCATTTT
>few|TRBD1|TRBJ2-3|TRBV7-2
CASSTRTGIEQYF
TGTGCCAGCAGCACCCGGACAGGCATAGAGCAGTATTTT
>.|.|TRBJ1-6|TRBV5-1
CASSAQGPNSPLHF
TGCGCCAGCAGCGCACAGGGACCGAATTCACCCCTCCACTTT
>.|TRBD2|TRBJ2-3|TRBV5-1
CASSLGTSGGYTQYF
TGCGCCAGCAGCCTAGGGACTAGCGGGGGTTATACGCAGTATTTT
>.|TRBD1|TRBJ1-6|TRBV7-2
CASSSGQGPSPLHF
TGTGCCAGCAGCTCTGGACAGGGGCCTTCACCCCTCCACTTT
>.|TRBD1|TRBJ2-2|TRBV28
CASSLNRGISGELFF
TGTGCCAGCAGTTTGAACAGGGGAATATCCGGGGAGCTGTTTTTT